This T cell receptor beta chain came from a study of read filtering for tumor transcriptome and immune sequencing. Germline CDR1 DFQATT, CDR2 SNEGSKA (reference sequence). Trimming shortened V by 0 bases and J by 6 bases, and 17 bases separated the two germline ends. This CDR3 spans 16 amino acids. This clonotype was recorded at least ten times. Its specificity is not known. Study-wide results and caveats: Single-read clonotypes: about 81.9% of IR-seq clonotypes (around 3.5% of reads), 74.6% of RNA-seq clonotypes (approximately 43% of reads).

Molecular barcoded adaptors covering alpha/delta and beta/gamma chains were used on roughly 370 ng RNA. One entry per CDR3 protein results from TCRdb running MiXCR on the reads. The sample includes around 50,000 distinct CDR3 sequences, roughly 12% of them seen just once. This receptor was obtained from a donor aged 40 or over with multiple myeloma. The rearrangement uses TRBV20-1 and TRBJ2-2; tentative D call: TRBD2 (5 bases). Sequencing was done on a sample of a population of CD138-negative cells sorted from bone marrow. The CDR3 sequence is CSARDSDGIAAGELFF. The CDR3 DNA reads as TGCAGTGCTAGAGATTCGGACGGGATCGCTGCCGGGGAGCTGTTTTTT.